These 30 T cell receptor beta chains were all obtained from the same sample, sequenced in a study of blood T cell repertoires in COVID-19 (dated by TCRdb to the early 2020s). Libraries were constructed by the immunoSEQ multiplex PCR assay. The table comes from immuneACCESS by way of TCRdb, which keeps in-frame sequences with V and J called. Part of the clones is missing from these tables; in studies checked, under half for an unresolved V gene and the rest for unknown reasons. This sample comprises roughly 280,000 clones, 87% of them detected only once. Of the sample, around 2.2% is held by the ten largest clones. The sequencing sample was made of peripheral blood. The receptors were sampled from a woman aged 50 to 60 who had recovered from COVID-19.

The genes are TRBV5-1 and TRBJ2-5; 9 bases are shared with TRBD1. The germline CDR1 and CDR2 sequences are SGHRS and YFSETQ. V was clipped by 1 base and J by 5 bases; unmatched bases: 12. There are 17 residues in the CDR3. The CDR3 DNA follows: TGCGCCAGCAGCTTGAGTACAGGGGGCTCTCCTCGGGAGACCCAGTACTTC. This encodes CASSLSTGGSPRETQYF.

The V call is TRBV9, the J call TRBJ2-7, with D possibly being TRBD2 (5 bases). The CDR3 length is 14 residues. Trimming stripped 0 bases from V and 0 bases from J, with 7 bases between. CDR1 is SGDLS and CDR2 is YYNGEE in the germline V gene. This CDR3 reads CASSVGESSYEQYF. The CDR3 bases are TGTGCCAGCAGCGTAGGGGAGAGCTCCTACGAGCAGTACTTC.

The chain combines TRBV7-2 with TRBJ1-3, with 8 bases that match TRBD1. Germline values: CDR1 SGHTA, CDR2 FQGNSA. J lost 0 bases, V lost 5 bases, and 6 bases had no gene match. The CDR3 length is 16 residues. CDR3 nucleotides: TGTGCCAGCAGCCCCCGGGACAGGAGCTCTGGAAACACCATATATTTT. Residues: CASSPRDRSSGNTIYF.

In its sample, this clone was seen once. This chain's CDR3 is CATSRAWGRLNEKLFF. The DNA for the CDR3 is TGTGCCACCAGCAGAGCTTGGGGCCGGCTTAATGAAAAACTGTTTTTT. The V and J genes are TRBV15 and TRBJ1-4; a weak D match, TRBD1 (5 bases). The CDR3 runs 16 residues. V was cut by 1 base and J by 4 bases, with 13 bases left in between. CDR1 LNHNV and CDR2 YYDKDF come from the germline V gene (reference sequence).

The chain has TRBV4-3 and TRBJ2-7, with 8 bases identical to TRBD2. V gave up 5 bases and J gave up 0 bases; unmatched junction bases: 15. CDR1 and CDR2 from the germline V gene are LGHNA and YSLEER. The CDR3 contains 18 residues. The CDR3 DNA is TGCGCCAGCAGCTCATATGTAATAGCGGGAAGGCTCTCCTACGAGCAGTACTTC. Its translation is CASSSYVIAGRLSYEQYF.

The chain combines TRBV5-1 with TRBJ1-2, with 9 nucleotides matching TRBD1. V was clipped by 3 bases and J by 5 bases; unmatched bases: 11. The germline CDR1 and CDR2 sequences are SGHRS and YFSETQ. This CDR3 is 16 amino acids long. The CDR3 region has the DNA TGCGCCAGCAGCTCGGACAGGGGAGCGATCCAATATGGCTACACCTTC. It is translated as CASSSDRGAIQYGYTF.

The chain combines TRBV28 with TRBJ2-1; no definite D call. The CDR3 is made up of 13 amino acids. Germline CDR1 reads MDHEN; CDR2 reads SYDVKM. Trimming removed 6 bases at V and 10 bases at J, with 16 bases between. CDR3 DNA sequence: TGTGCCAGCAGATCGAGGTCTCTGTGGGAGCAGTTCTTC. Encoded protein: CASRSRSLWEQFF.

The chain couples TRBV3-1 (or the pseudogene TRBV3-2) to TRBJ2-3, with D possibly TRBD1 on 6 matching bases. The CDR3 runs to 15 residues. CDR1 is LGHDT, CDR2 YNNKEL, per germline (reference sequence). Trimming shortened V by 3 bases and J by 1 base, and 11 bases separated the two germline ends. CDR3 in amino acids: CASSHRTERTDTQYF. CDR3 nucleotide sequence: TGTGCCAGCAGCCACCGGACAGAGCGCACAGATACGCAGTATTTT.

CDR3 bases: TGCGCCAGCAGCCAATCCACAGGCCTACAGAACTATGGCTACACCTTC. This translates into CASSQSTGLQNYGYTF. This chain connects TRBV4-3 to TRBJ1-2; perhaps TRBD1 as D (5 bases). Trimming removed 2 bases at V and 2 bases at J, with 15 bases between. Germline-derived CDR1 and CDR2 are LGHNA and YSLEER. The CDR3 has 16 amino acids.

This chain connects TRBV19 to TRBJ2-2, with TRBD2 as a possible D gene (5 bases). Trimming pared 4 bases from V and 4 bases from J, leaving 10 bases between. The CDR3 has 14 amino acids. Germline V gives CDR1 LNHDA, CDR2 SQIVND (reference sequence). The CDR3 DNA is TGTGCCAGTAGTAAATTCGGACTCACCGGGGAGCTGTTTTTT. This translates into CASSKFGLTGELFF.

The CDR3 here is CASSRVGGGLGFEQFF. The CDR3, as DNA: TGTGCCAGCAGCCGAGTGGGGGGAGGGCTAGGGTTTGAGCAGTTCTTC. The chain is built from TRBV5-4 and TRBJ2-1; TRBD2 aligns across 7 bases. Trimming cost V 4 bases and J 9 bases; bases outside gene matches: 16. Germline loops: CDR1 SGHNT, CDR2 YYREEE (reference sequence). The CDR3 contains 16 residues.

The rearrangement links TRBV3-1 (or the pseudogene TRBV3-2) to TRBJ2-6, with no clear D. Trimming cost V 1 base and J 0 bases, with 7 bases left between them. CDR1 and CDR2 (germline): LGHDT, YNNKEL (reference sequence). This CDR3 has 16 residues. The CDR3 DNA follows: TGTGCCAGCAGCCAAGCTCCGGTCTCTGGGGCCAACGTCCTGACTTTC. Translation: CASSQAPVSGANVLTF.

The V and J genes are TRBV6-5 and TRBJ1-1; TRBD1 matches at 7 bases. The CDR3 spans 13 residues. CDR1 and CDR2 from the germline V gene are MNHEY and SVGAGI. Trimming cost V 6 bases and J 5 bases; bases outside gene matches: 6. CDR3 sequence: CASSLQGWTEAFF. CDR3 coding DNA: TGTGCCAGCAGCTTACAGGGGTGGACTGAAGCTTTCTTT.

The chain is built from TRBV5-5 and TRBJ1-2; a possible D gene is TRBD1 (6 bases). Germline loops: CDR1 SGHKS, CDR2 YYEKEE (reference sequence). The V and J ends lost 4 bases and 8 bases respectively, with 12 bases between them. The CDR3 runs to 12 residues. The CDR3 DNA is TGTGCCAGCAGCGTGGGGGCGCAGGGCTACACCTTC. Protein: CASSVGAQGYTF.

The rearrangement joins TRBV5-6 to TRBJ1-2; TRBD1 agrees at 12 bases. Trimming took 2 bases from V and 3 from J; bases not matched to a gene: 5. The CDR3 has 16 amino acids. In germline, CDR1 is SGHDT, CDR2 YYEEEE. DNA of the CDR3: TGTGCCAGCAGCTTACCCGGGACAGGGGGCCACTATGGCTACACCTTC. Translation: CASSLPGTGGHYGYTF. Full variable domain (remainder filled in from reference TRBV5-6 and TRBJ1-2): DAGVTQSPTHLIKTRGQQVTLRCSPKSGHDTVSWYQQALGQGPQFIFQYYEEEERQRGNFPDRFSGHQFPNYSSELNVNALLLGDSALYLCASSLPGTGGHYGYTFGSGTRLTVV.

The chain carries TRBV7-8 and TRBJ1-4, with D unresolved. The V gene lost 5 bases and the J gene lost 8 bases, with 9 bases spanning the gap. Germline V gene sequence: CDR1 SGHVS, CDR2 FQNEAQ. This CDR3 has 12 residues. The CDR3 nucleotides read TGTGCCAGCAGCCAGAGCAGGGAAAAACTGTTTTTT. Amino acids: CASSQSREKLFF.

This sequence joins TRBV19 and TRBJ1-5; 8 bases map to TRBD1. V shed 4 bases and J 7 bases; nucleotides not matched to a gene: 3. Looked up from germline, CDR1 is LNHDA and CDR2 is SQIVND (reference sequence). The CDR3 spans 13 residues. CDR3 DNA sequence: TGTGCCAGTAGTACAGACAGGGGCCAGCCCCAGCATTTT. Its translation: CASSTDRGQPQHF.

This clone was recorded only once. This chain connects TRBV9 to TRBJ2-1; D is uncertain. Trimming shortened V by 1 base and J by 6 bases, and 11 bases separated the two germline ends. The CDR3 is 14 residues long. Germline V lookup: CDR1 SGDLS, CDR2 YYNGEE. CDR3 DNA: TGTGCCAGCAGCGTAATGGGCAGTTCCAATGAGCAGTTCTTC. This translates into CASSVMGSSNEQFF.

This chain uses TRBV11-2 with TRBJ2-2; D is undetermined. This CDR3 comprises 15 residues. V lost 1 base and J 1 base, leaving 7 bases between the germline ends. Germline V gene data show CDR1 as SGHAT and CDR2 as FQNNGV. Here the CDR3 DNA reads TGTGCCAGCAGCTTAGGAGCAGGGAACACCGGGGAGCTGTTTTTT. Amino acid sequence: CASSLGAGNTGELFF.

This clone was picked up one time. The genes are TRBV19 and TRBJ2-3, with TRBD1 as a possible D gene (6 bases). Trimming took 4 bases from V and 7 from J, leaving 12 bases between them. The CDR3 runs 13 residues. The germline CDR1 and CDR2 sequences are LNHDA and SQIVND (reference sequence). CDR3 sequence reads: CASSTWTANTQYF. CDR3 bases: TGTGCCAGTAGTACGTGGACAGCAAATACGCAGTATTTT.

This sequence joins TRBV6-2 or TRBV6-3 and TRBJ2-7; 7 positions match TRBD2. This CDR3 comprises 15 residues. Germline CDR1 and CDR2: MNHEY and SVGEGT. J lost 0 bases, V lost 4 bases, and 6 bases had no gene match. The CDR3 here is CASSWSGGYSYEQYF. CDR3 bases: TGTGCCAGCAGTTGGTCGGGGGGTTACTCCTACGAGCAGTACTTC.

V usage is TRBV7-2 and J usage is TRBJ2-1; D is ambiguous. Germline CDR1 SGHTA, CDR2 FQGNSA. The CDR3 is 13 amino acids. Trimming cost V 3 bases and J 10 bases, with 13 bases left between them. This CDR3 is CASSLYLPEEQFF. The DNA of the CDR3 is TGTGCCAGCAGCTTGTACCTACCGGAGGAGCAGTTCTTC.

The chain has TRBV27 and TRBJ2-1; 8 nucleotides agree with TRBD2. Unmatched junction bases numbered 5, after V lost 6 bases and J lost 4 bases. Germline loops: CDR1 MNHEY, CDR2 SMNVEV (reference sequence). This CDR3 comprises 14 residues. CDR3 bases: TGTGCCAGCAGAAGCGGGGGAAATTACAATGAGCAGTTCTTC. Its protein product is CASRSGGNYNEQFF.

This rearrangement joins TRBV7-2 to TRBJ2-7, with D possibly matching TRBD2 (5 bases). This CDR3 region has 15 residues. V was shortened by 7 bases and J by 4 bases, with 20 bases between the two germline ends. The germline gives CDR1 SGHTA, CDR2 FQGNSA. CDR3 nucleotide sequence: TGTGCCAGCACCCCGCTCTCGGGGATGGGATACGAGCAGTACTTC. This codes for CASTPLSGMGYEQYF.

This chain uses TRBV7-2 with TRBJ1-6, with unresolved D. V was cut by 2 bases and J by 9 bases, with 14 bases left in between. Germline V gene lookup returns CDR1 SGHTA and CDR2 FQGNSA. The CDR3 loop spans 15 amino acids. In DNA, the CDR3 is TGTGCCAGCAGCTTATTTGGCTCGGAGGGTTCACCCCTCCACTTT. Translated, it gives CASSLFGSEGSPLHF.

The genes are TRBV28 and TRBJ2-7; a weak D match, TRBD1 (5 bases). The CDR3 has 15 residues. The V gene lost 6 bases and the J gene lost 0 bases, with 15 bases spanning the gap. Germline V gene data show CDR1 as MDHEN and CDR2 as SYDVKM. The CDR3 DNA reads TGTGCCAGCAGCCTAGGGGATTGGGGCTCCTACGAGCAGTACTTC. It is translated as CASSLGDWGSYEQYF.

The genes are TRBV5-4 and TRBJ2-3; 7 bases fit TRBD2. CDR1 is SGHNT and CDR2 is YYREEE in the germline V gene (reference sequence). V was pared by 0 bases and J by 5 bases, with 9 bases of the junction left unmatched. This CDR3 has 16 amino acids. This chain's CDR3 is CASSLGSGAGVDTQYF. In DNA form, the CDR3 reads TGTGCCAGCAGCTTGGGGAGCGGGGCCGGGGTAGATACGCAGTATTTT. Full variable domain (remainder filled in from reference TRBV5-4 and TRBJ2-3): ETGVTQSPTHLIKTRGQQVTLRCSSQSGHNTVSWYQQALGQGPQFIFQYYREEENGRGNFPPRFSGLQFPNYSSELNVNALELDDSALYLCASSLGSGAGVDTQYFGPGTRLTVL.

The chain has TRBV6-5 and TRBJ2-2, with a tentative D call TRBD2 (5 bases). Trimming stripped 5 bases from V and 5 bases from J, with 18 bases between. This CDR3 has 16 amino acids. In germline, CDR1 is MNHEY, CDR2 SVGAGI. In nucleotides, the CDR3 is TGTGCCAGCAGTCACTACCGCACTGGAGGAACCGGGGAGCTGTTTTTT. It translates to CASSHYRTGGTGELFF.

The rearrangement links TRBV9 to TRBJ2-5; 12 nucleotides line up with TRBD2. The V and J ends lost 8 bases and 5 bases, in that order; junction bases with no gene match: 10. Germline values: CDR1 SGDLS, CDR2 YYNGEE. The length of the CDR3 is 15 residues. DNA for the CDR3: TGTGCCAGTAGTCTTACCGGGACTAGCGGGGAGACCCAGTACTTC. It yields the protein CASSLTGTSGETQYF.

The genes are TRBV7-9 and TRBJ1-2; D is undetermined. CDR1 SEHNR and CDR2 FQNEAQ come from the germline V gene (reference sequence). The V and J ends lost 2 bases and 6 bases respectively, with 10 bases between them. This CDR3 has 13 residues. CDR3 sequence reads: CASSLSFGDGYTF. In nucleotides, the CDR3 is TGTGCCAGCAGCTTATCTTTCGGGGATGGCTACACCTTC.